This T cell receptor beta chain was sequenced during a study of vaccination and CD4 T cells after COVID-19. The wider study: It was a median about 100 days after diagnosis, with a range of 35 to 161, that post-COVID samples were drawn. Cultures designated as controls were supplied with a CEFX pool, an HIV-1 Nef pool, or no peptide.

Trimming took 5 bases from V and 4 from J; bases not matched to a gene: 6. Germline assignment: CDR1 SGHTA and CDR2 FQGNSA. This CDR3 is 14 amino acids long. The assay that was used to sequence DNA from cultured CD4+ T cells was the Oncomine TCR Beta short-read assay. A single record per CDR3 protein comes from TCRdb applying MiXCR to the PCR reads. The data hold roughly 16,000 distinct CDR3 sequences, with about 50% observed a single time. Described treatment: roughly nine-day PBMC culture with coronavirus spike peptide pools or control peptides (ViraFEST assay). Before TCRs were sequenced, ViraFEST expanded antigen-specific T cells with peptide pools. There were positive PCR dates ranging from March to December 2020, all predating US Alpha, Beta and Delta variants. This clonotype was observed a single time. Its antigen is unknown.

The TCR originated in a human donor who had recovered from COVID-19. The chain joins TRBV7-2 to TRBJ2-7; 9 positions match TRBD2. The specimen sequenced was CD4+ T cells from blood, cultured in vitro. The CDR3 coding sequence is TGTGCCAGCAGCCCGCGGGGGGGCATTTACGAGCAGTACTTC. The encoded protein is CASSPRGGIYEQYF.